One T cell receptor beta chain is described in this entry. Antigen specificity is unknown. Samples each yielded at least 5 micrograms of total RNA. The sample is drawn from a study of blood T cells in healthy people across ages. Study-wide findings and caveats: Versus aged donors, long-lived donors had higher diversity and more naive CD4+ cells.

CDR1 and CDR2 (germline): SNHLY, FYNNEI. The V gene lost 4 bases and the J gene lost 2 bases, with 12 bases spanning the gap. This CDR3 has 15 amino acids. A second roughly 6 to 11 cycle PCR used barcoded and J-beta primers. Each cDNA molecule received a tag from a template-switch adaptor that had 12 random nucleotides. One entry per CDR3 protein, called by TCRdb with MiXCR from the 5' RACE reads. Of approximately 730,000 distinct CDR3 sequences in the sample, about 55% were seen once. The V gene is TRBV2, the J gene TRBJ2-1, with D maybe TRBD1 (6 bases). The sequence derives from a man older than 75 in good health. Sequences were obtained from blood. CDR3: CASSGGAGAYNEQFF. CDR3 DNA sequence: TGTGCCAGCAGTGGTGGGGCAGGGGCCTACAATGAGCAGTTCTTC.